This T cell receptor beta chain originates from a study of T cell changes during pregnancy in multiple sclerosis. CDR3 length: 16 residues. Per the germline V gene, CDR1 is SGHNT and CDR2 is YYREEE (reference sequence). The J segment lost 1 base and the V segment lost 4 bases, leaving 8 bases of the junction unmatched. Here immunoSEQ multiplex PCR was the method, and the copy in TCRdb shows in-frame clones only, minus some. Seen here are tens of thousands of clones, roughly nine tenths observed once, and the top ten hold under 2%. The genes are TRBV5-4 and TRBJ1-2; TRBD1 matches at 9 bases. This receptor was identified in a female donor in good health, enrolled as a control in a pregnancy study. This specimen was peripheral blood, taken in the first trimester of pregnancy. CDR3 DNA: TGTGCCAGCAGCCCGTTGGGGACAGGGATTAACTATGGCTACACCTTC. This translates into CASSPLGTGINYGYTF.